These 31 T cell receptor beta chains originate from one sample sequenced in a study of T cells in Graves' hyperthyroidism and ophthalmopathy. RNA transcripts were the template for amplifying TCR beta CDR3 regions. A first-round RT-PCR of the TCR CDR3 used the HTBI primer set. Each CDR3 protein gets one entry after TCRdb re-called the multiplex PCR reads with MiXCR. The data show about 570,000 distinct CDR3 sequences, 46% seen once. The sequenced material came from peripheral blood or thyroid tissue (not recorded which). The source of these receptors is an adult woman with Graves' disease, either hyperthyroidism or ophthalmopathy (not recorded which).

This clonotype was seen more than once but under ten times. V usage is TRBV7-2 and J usage is TRBJ2-3; 12 bases match TRBD2. Looked up from germline, CDR1 is SGHTA and CDR2 is FQGNSA. Losses at the gene ends were 2 bases for V and 0 bases for J; bases not matched to a gene: 12. The CDR3 is 20 amino acids. The CDR3: CASSLRGLAGGHPSTDTQYF. The CDR3 DNA is TGTGCCAGCAGCTTAAGAGGGCTAGCGGGAGGGCACCCGAGCACAGATACGCAGTATTTT.

To note about this clonotype: With a much larger clone just one base away, this may be a read error. The chain uses TRBV4-3 and TRBJ2-5; D ambiguous. Germline lookup yields CDR1 LGHNA and CDR2 YSLEER. Trimming removed 3 bases at V and 2 bases at J, with 7 bases between. The CDR3 consists of 13 residues. CDR3 sequence: CASSHDQQETQYF. Here the CDR3 DNA reads TGCGCCAGCAGCCACGACCAGCAAGAGACCCAGTACTTC.

This clonotype was detected ten times or more. This chain connects TRBV4-1 to TRBJ1-1, with TRBD1 as a possible D gene (6 bases). The V end was cut by 1 base, the J end by 3 bases, with 12 bases between. CDR1 and CDR2 from the germline V gene are MGHRA and YSYEKL. This CDR3 comprises 15 residues. The CDR3 DNA is TGCGCCAGCAGCCAAGGCGGGGGGGCGGACACTGAAGCTTTCTTT. As protein: CASSQGGGADTEAFF.

This clonotype came up many times. Here the CDR3 DNA reads TGTGCCAGCAGCAGGGGGGCATATGAAAAACTGTTTTTT. Its translation is CASSRGAYEKLFF. The genes are TRBV5-8 and TRBJ1-4; the D gene is possibly TRBD1 (6 bases). This CDR3 region has 13 residues. Germline loops: CDR1 SGHTS, CDR2 YDEGEE. Trimming took off 4 bases at V and 6 bases at J, with 10 bases between the two ends.

This clonotype was recorded at least ten times. This rearrangement joins TRBV7-3 to TRBJ2-3; TRBD2 agrees at 9 bases. Trimming removed 5 bases from V and 0 bases from J; junction bases left unmatched: 9. Germline assignment: CDR1 SGHTA and CDR2 FQGTGA. CDR3 size: 17 residues. As DNA, the CDR3 is TGTGCCAGCAGCCAGATGCCGACTAGCGGTAGCACAGATACGCAGTATTTT. Its protein is CASSQMPTSGSTDTQYF.

The V call is TRBV7-9, the J call TRBJ2-5; tentative D call: TRBD2 (7 bases). The CDR3 has 14 residues. CDR1 is SEHNR, CDR2 FQNEAQ, per germline (reference sequence). V was cut by 3 bases and J by 5 bases, with 13 bases left in between. CDR3 sequence: CASSFAGAWETQYF. The CDR3 DNA reads as TGTGCCAGCAGCTTCGCGGGGGCTTGGGAGACCCAGTACTTC.

The chain links TRBV10-3 to TRBJ1-5; 8 bases are a match to TRBD1. Germline CDR1 is ENHRY and CDR2 is SYGVKD. CDR3 length: 12 amino acids. Here the CDR3 DNA reads TGTGCTTCCGGTGGACAGGGAGGACCCCAGCATTTT. This translates into CASGGQGGPQHF.

This clonotype has a count of ten or more. The chain combines TRBV29-1 with TRBJ2-7, with a possible D match to TRBD1 (6 bases). Germline V CDR1 and CDR2: SQVTM, ANQGSEA. V shed 6 bases and J shed 4 bases, with 13 bases lying between them. This CDR3 region has 12 residues. This CDR3 reads CSVPVGAYEQYF. In DNA, the CDR3 is TGCAGCGTCCCAGTGGGGGCTTACGAGCAGTACTTC.

V and J are TRBV10-3 and TRBJ1-1; D might be TRBD1 (5 bases). The V end was cut by 6 bases, the J end by 4 bases, with 15 bases between. The CDR3 loop spans 14 amino acids. Germline V lookup: CDR1 ENHRY, CDR2 SYGVKD. CDR3 coding DNA: TGTGCCATCAGCGAGCGGCAGGGTGGCACTGAAGCTTTCTTT. This codes for CAISERQGGTEAFF.

In this sample, this clonotype turned up many times. V gene TRBV20-1 combines with J gene TRBJ1-6, with 7 positions matching TRBD1. Germline V gene sequence: CDR1 DFQATT, CDR2 SNEGSKA (reference sequence). The CDR3 is 14 residues long. V lost 5 bases and J lost 8; bases outside the gene matches: 9. CDR3 sequence: CSASTGFGDSPLHF. The CDR3 DNA reads TGCAGTGCTTCGACAGGGTTTGGGGATTCACCCCTCCACTTT.

The J gene is TRBJ2-6, the V gene TRBV2; unclear D gene. The CDR3 loop spans 13 amino acids. V dropped 7 bases and J dropped 5 bases, with 9 bases sitting between them. Looked up from germline, CDR1 is SNHLY and CDR2 is FYNNEI. CDR3 protein: CASTSLWANVLTF. The CDR3 DNA sequence: TGTGCCAGCACTTCATTATGGGCCAACGTCCTGACTTTC.

The table lists this clonotype with many counts. The chain couples TRBV7-9 to TRBJ2-5; D is uncertain. Trimming cost V 1 base and J 5 bases, with 14 bases left between them. The CDR3 has 15 amino acids. CDR1 is SEHNR and CDR2 is FQNEAQ in the germline V gene (reference sequence). CDR3 in DNA: TGTGCCAGCAGCTTAGTTAGACATGAGGCGGAGACCCAGTACTTC. Its protein is CASSLVRHEAETQYF.

The table lists this clonotype with a count of one. The rearrangement uses TRBV5-1 and TRBJ2-7; D is possibly TRBD2 (6 bases). The ends were cut back, 4 bases at V and 1 base at J, with 15 bases in the middle. CDR3 length: 15 residues. Germline V gene sequence: CDR1 SGHRS, CDR2 YFSETQ. The DNA for the CDR3 is TGCGCCAGCAGCCTAGGACTACCGGATTCCTACGAGCAGTACTTC. This translates into CASSLGLPDSYEQYF.

The chain employs TRBV12-3 or TRBV12-4 and TRBJ2-5; 7 nucleotides align to TRBD1. V was pared by 5 bases and J by 0 bases, with 3 bases of the junction left unmatched. This CDR3 region has 14 residues. The CDR3 coding sequence is TGTGCCAGCAGTATGACAGGGAACCAAGAGACCCAGTACTTC. Its translation: CASSMTGNQETQYF.

The chain has TRBV20-1 and TRBJ2-5, with TRBD2 as a possible D gene (6 bases). The last part of the DNA fits TRBJ2-1 better; the J call may be wrong. The germline CDR1 and CDR2 sequences are DFQATT and SNEGSKA (reference sequence). The CDR3 contains 12 residues. The CDR3 DNA reads TGCAGTGCTAGAACGGGACTCCCCGAGCAGTTCTTC. Protein sequence: CSARTGLPEQFF.

This clonotype was counted many times. This chain connects TRBV2 to TRBJ2-7; maybe TRBD2 (5 bases). This CDR3 is 16 amino acids long. Per germline, CDR1 SNHLY and CDR2 FYNNEI. V was shortened by 0 bases and J by 6 bases, with 18 bases between the two germline ends. Here the CDR3 DNA reads TGTGCCAGCAGTGAAGCGGGAAGATCGGGAATCGGCGAGCAGTACTTC. Residues: CASSEAGRSGIGEQYF.

The gene calls are TRBV27 and TRBJ1-5, with TRBD1 matching over 7 bases. CDR1 is MNHEY and CDR2 is SMNVEV in the germline V gene (reference sequence). With 4 bases clipped from V and 2 bases from J, the junction kept 8 bases outside the gene matches. The CDR3 totals 16 residues. CDR3 residues: CASSYRGNAGNQPQHF. The DNA for the CDR3 is TGTGCCAGCAGTTACAGGGGCAATGCGGGCAATCAGCCCCAGCATTTT.

This clonotype was detected ten times or more. This sequence joins TRBV6-1 and TRBJ1-5; perhaps TRBD1 as D (6 bases). With 1 base removed from V and 4 bases from J, the gap between germline ends came to 14 bases. Germline-derived CDR1 and CDR2 are MNHNS and SASEGT. The CDR3 runs 16 residues. Here the CDR3 DNA reads TGTGCCAGCAGTGAAGTGGACAGAGGTTGGAATCAGCCCCAGCATTTT. This encodes CASSEVDRGWNQPQHF.

The chain couples TRBV19 to TRBJ2-1; TRBD2 matches 8 bases. J gave up 3 bases and V 6 bases, and 7 bases lay outside the gene matches. Germline V gene lookup returns CDR1 LNHDA and CDR2 SQIVND (reference sequence). The CDR3 has 15 amino acids. The CDR3, as DNA: TGTGCCAGTAGAGAGCGGGAGACACGCTACAATGAGCAGTTCTTC. This sequence encodes CASRERETRYNEQFF. Drawing the rest from reference TRBV19 and TRBJ2-1, the complete variable domain is DGGITQSPKYLFRKEGQNVTLSCEQNLNHDAMYWYRQDPGQGLRLIYYSQIVNDFQKGDIAEGYSVSREKKESFPLTVTSAQKNPTAFYLCASRERETRYNEQFFGPGTRLTVL.

The rearrangement uses TRBV7-9 and TRBJ1-3; no reliable D call. V was trimmed by 0 bases and J by 7 bases, leaving 13 bases between them. This CDR3 region has 15 residues. Germline V gives CDR1 SEHNR, CDR2 FQNEAQ (reference sequence). The CDR3 is CASSLASGRGNTIYF. The CDR3 coding sequence is TGTGCCAGCAGCTTAGCGTCGGGTCGCGGTAACACCATATATTTT.

This clonotype was observed many times. J is TRBJ2-5 and V is TRBV15; the match to TRBD2 covers 8 bases. The V gene's germline CDR1 is LNHNV and CDR2 YYDKDF (reference sequence). This CDR3 spans 15 amino acids. After removal of 1 base from V and 2 bases from J, the junction contained 3 bases not matched to a gene. The CDR3 loop is CATSRGSSGQETQYF. The CDR3 region has the DNA TGTGCCACCAGCAGAGGATCTAGCGGGCAAGAGACCCAGTACTTC.

With regard to this clonotype: A read error may explain this, as a much larger clone is one base away. The chain carries TRBV6-1 and TRBJ1-2; D is unclear. This CDR3 is built from 13 residues. V lost 5 bases and J 8 bases, leaving 15 bases between the germline ends. Germline V lookup: CDR1 MNHNS, CDR2 SASEGT. The CDR3 DNA reads TGTGCCAGCAGTTCTCCGATAGGCAACGGCTACACCTTC. As protein: CASSSPIGNGYTF.

The chain has TRBV7-9 and TRBJ1-1; perhaps TRBD1 as D (5 bases). Germline assignment: CDR1 SEHNR and CDR2 FQNEAQ (reference sequence). This CDR3 has 13 amino acids. Trimming pared 7 bases from V and 8 bases from J, leaving 17 bases between. As DNA, the CDR3 is TGTGCCAGCACTCCAGCGACAGACAGCGAAGCTTTCTTT. Translated: CASTPATDSEAFF.

This clonotype occurred many times. CDR3 protein: CASSSPLDGNTIYF. Here the CDR3 DNA reads TGTGCCAGCAGCTCCCCGTTAGATGGAAACACCATATATTTT. The chain employs TRBV7-9 and TRBJ1-3; D is ambiguous. This CDR3 is built from 14 residues. The germline V gene has CDR1 SEHNR and CDR2 FQNEAQ (reference sequence). Trimming left V 4 bases short and J 3 bases short, with 10 bases between.

This clonotype appeared many times. This chain connects TRBV30 to TRBJ1-2; 9 bases are a match to TRBD1. Unmatched junction bases numbered 2, after V lost 5 bases and J lost 4 bases. This CDR3 is built from 12 residues. Germline loops: CDR1 GTSNPN, CDR2 SVGIG (reference sequence). The CDR3 reads CAWLTGGYGYTF. Here the CDR3 DNA reads TGTGCCTGGCTGACAGGGGGCTATGGCTACACCTTC.

This clonotype was found many times. The rearrangement links TRBV5-8 to TRBJ1-6; D gene ambiguous. V was pared by 0 bases and J by 0 bases, with 4 bases between. This CDR3 contains 15 residues. Per germline, CDR1 SGHTS and CDR2 YDEGEE. The CDR3 sequence: CASSLDGSYNSPLHF. Written as DNA, the CDR3 is TGTGCCAGCAGCTTGGATGGCTCCTATAATTCACCCCTCCACTTT.

The chain joins TRBV28 to TRBJ2-7; 7 nucleotides agree with TRBD1. V gave up 1 base and J gave up 4 bases; unmatched junction bases: 4. The CDR3 consists of 14 residues. CDR1 is MDHEN and CDR2 is SYDVKM in the germline V gene. The CDR3 bases are TGTGCCAGCAGTTTATCTACGACAGGGTACGAGCAGTACTTC. It is translated as CASSLSTTGYEQYF. Full variable domain (outside the CDR3, taken from reference TRBV28 and TRBJ2-7): DVKVTQSSRYLVKRTGEKVFLECVQDMDHENMFWYRQDPGLGLRLIYFSYDVKMKEKGDIPEGYSVSREKKERFSLILESASTNQTSMYLCASSLSTTGYEQYFGPGTRLTVT.

This rearrangement joins TRBV7-8 to TRBJ1-1; D is unclear. The CDR3 runs 15 residues. V was clipped by 2 bases and J by 3 bases, with 13 bases between them. Germline values: CDR1 SGHVS, CDR2 FQNEAQ. DNA of the CDR3: TGTGCCAGCAGCTTACTGCGGACGCTGGACACTGAAGCTTTCTTT. Its translation: CASSLLRTLDTEAFF.

This clonotype was detected ten times or more. The rearrangement uses TRBV7-3 and TRBJ2-5, with D perhaps assigned TRBD1 or TRBD2 (6 bases each). This CDR3 has 13 amino acids. The germline CDR1 and CDR2 sequences are SGHTA and FQGTGA. The V and J ends lost 5 bases and 3 bases respectively, with 10 bases between them. CDR3: CASSRGAEETQYF. The CDR3, as DNA: TGTGCCAGCAGCAGGGGGGCGGAAGAGACCCAGTACTTC. The whole variable domain, filled in from reference TRBV7-3 and TRBJ2-5, reads GAGVSQTPSNKVTEKGKYVELRCDPISGHTALYWYRQSLGQGPEFLIYFQGTGAADDSGLPNDRFFAVRPEGSVSTLKIQRTERGDSAVYLCASSRGAEETQYFGPGTRLLVL.

The V call is TRBV12-3 or TRBV12-4, the J call TRBJ1-4, with a weak D call TRBD1 (6 bases). The ends were cut back, 6 bases at V and 6 bases at J, with 17 bases in the middle. The CDR3 spans 15 residues. The CDR3 reads CASSLGAGVDEKLFF. The CDR3 nucleotides are TGTGCCAGCAGCTTGGGGGCAGGGGTCGATGAAAAACTGTTTTTT.

The chain links TRBV2 to TRBJ1-3, with D perhaps TRBD1 (6 bases). CDR1 is SNHLY, CDR2 FYNNEI, per germline. The V gene lost 8 bases and the J gene lost 1 base, with 12 bases spanning the gap. The CDR3 is 14 residues long. The CDR3 here is CASSPDRSGNTIYF. CDR3 DNA: TGTGCCAGCTCCCCAGACAGGTCTGGAAACACCATATATTTT. Supplemented by reference TRBV2 and TRBJ1-3, the full variable domain reads EPEVTQTPSHQVTQMGQEVILRCVPISNHLYFYWYRQILGQKVEFLVSFYNNEISEKSEIFDDQFSVERPDGSNFTLKIRSTKLEDSAMYFCASSPDRSGNTIYFGEGSWLTVV.